This passage covers 17 T cell receptor beta chains from one sample sequenced in a study of T cell responses to AZD1222 COVID-19 vaccine. Some clones are missing from TCRdb's copy, which holds only in-frame ones; the method was immunoSEQ multiplex PCR. In the table there are about 99,000 clones, 88% of which are singletons. The sample consisted of peripheral blood, taken on day 0 of AZD1222 vaccination. These receptors all come from an adult in good health.

The rearrangement joins TRBV18 to TRBJ2-5; D possibly corresponds to TRBD2 (6 bases). Germline CDR1 reads KGHSH; CDR2 reads LQKENI. The CDR3 runs to 17 residues. V lost 4 bases and J 3 bases, leaving 21 bases between the germline ends. DNA of the CDR3: TGTGCCAGCTCACAAAGTAACCTCGGACTAAAAAAAGAGACCCAGTACTTC. Its protein is CASSQSNLGLKKETQYF. Combining the CDR3 with reference TRBV18 and TRBJ2-5 gives the whole variable domain NAGVMQNPRHLVRRRGQEARLRCSPMKGHSHVYWYRQLPEEGLKFMVYLQKENIIDESGMPKERFSAEFPKEGPSILRIQQVVRGDSAAYFCASSQSNLGLKKETQYFGPGTRLLVL.

The chain couples TRBV2 to TRBJ2-5, with D possibly being TRBD2 (5 bases). V lost 7 bases to trimming and J lost 1 base, with 10 bases between them. Germline lookup yields CDR1 SNHLY and CDR2 FYNNEI. CDR3 length: 13 amino acids. The CDR3 sequence is CASKAGIQETQYF. CDR3 DNA: TGTGCCAGCAAGGCGGGTATCCAAGAGACCCAGTACTTC.

The CDR3 nucleotides read TGTGCCAGCAGTTATTCCGGGACTAGCGGGCGGGAGCAGTTCTTC. Protein: CASSYSGTSGREQFF. This sequence joins TRBV2 and TRBJ2-1; 12 nucleotides line up with TRBD2. Germline-derived CDR1 and CDR2 are SNHLY and FYNNEI. The CDR3 is 15 residues long. V gave up 5 bases and J gave up 10 bases; unmatched junction bases: 9.

This rearrangement joins TRBV19 to TRBJ2-3, with TRBD2 matching over 12 bases. V gave up 8 bases and J gave up 0 bases; unmatched junction bases: 12. CDR3 length equals 18 residues. The germline gives CDR1 LNHDA, CDR2 SQIVND (reference sequence). CDR3 residues: CASEGLAGYPSSTDTQYF. DNA for the CDR3: TGTGCCAGTGAAGGACTAGCGGGATACCCGTCTAGCACAGATACGCAGTATTTT.

The rearrangement joins TRBV5-1 to TRBJ2-7, with D possibly being TRBD2 (6 bases). The germline V gene encodes CDR1 SGHRS and CDR2 YFSETQ. Trimming took off 4 bases at V and 6 bases at J, with 17 bases between the two ends. The CDR3 contains 14 residues. CDR3 sequence (DNA): TGCGCCAGCAGCCCCGATCGGGGGACCTCCGAGCAGTACTTC. Amino acid sequence: CASSPDRGTSEQYF.

The chain couples TRBV9 to TRBJ1-6; D unclear. Germline V gene lookup returns CDR1 SGDLS and CDR2 YYNGEE. V lost 3 bases and J lost 3, with 10 bases in between. CDR3 length: 15 amino acids. The CDR3 sequence is CASSADPDYNSPLHF. The DNA for the CDR3 is TGTGCCAGCAGCGCCGACCCGGACTATAATTCACCCCTCCACTTT.

This clone occurred a few times. The chain is built from TRBV23-1 and TRBJ1-3, with D possibly matching TRBD1 (6 bases). TRBV23-1 counts as an open reading frame of uncertain function. The CDR3 is 16 amino acids. Trimming stripped 4 bases from V and 4 bases from J, with 17 bases between. The CDR3 DNA reads as TGCGCCAGCAGTCCACAGGGAGGTGGTTTCGGAAACACCATATATTTT. Its protein product is CASSPQGGGFGNTIYF.

The rearrangement uses TRBV11-3 and TRBJ2-3; TRBD2 is a possible D gene (7 bases). In germline, CDR1 is SGHNT, CDR2 YENEEA. The length of the CDR3 is 15 residues. V was clipped by 4 bases and J by 5 bases, with 16 bases between them. The CDR3 coding sequence is TGTGCCAGCAGCTCTAGGGGGGGTGCGGGAGATACGCAGTATTTT. Protein: CASSSRGGAGDTQYF.

Details on this clone: Other nucleotide sequences in the sample specify the same CDR3. The genes are TRBV6-5 and TRBJ1-6; 9 bases agree with TRBD1. The CDR3 extends over 14 amino acids. J was trimmed by 7 bases and V by 6 bases; bases with no gene match: 4. The germline gives CDR1 MNHEY, CDR2 SVGAGI. DNA for the CDR3: TGTGCCAGCAGCCCACAGGGGGCAAATTCACCCCTCCACTTT. Its protein product is CASSPQGANSPLHF.

The CDR3 DNA is TGTGCCAGCAGCACTAGGGCCTACGAGCAGTACTTC. Its protein is CASSTRAYEQYF. V and J are TRBV27 and TRBJ2-7; a possible D gene is TRBD2 (5 bases). Trimming stripped 6 bases from V and 2 bases from J, with 8 bases between. Germline V gene data show CDR1 as MNHEY and CDR2 as SMNVEV (reference sequence). The CDR3 has 12 amino acids.

This clone was picked up one time. The V gene is TRBV5-1, the J gene TRBJ2-2, with 10 bases lining up with TRBD2. This CDR3 contains 15 residues. Germline CDR1 is SGHRS and CDR2 is YFSETQ. V was clipped by 1 base and J by 6 bases; unmatched bases: 3. The CDR3 region has the DNA TGCGCCAGCAGCTTGACTAGCGGGATGGCCGGGGAGCTGTTTTTT. Residues: CASSLTSGMAGELFF.

This clone was found once. This chain uses TRBV7-2 with TRBJ2-3; D may be TRBD1 (6 bases). Deletions cut 0 bases from V and 4 bases from J, with 11 bases between. Germline V gene data show CDR1 as SGHTA and CDR2 as FQGNSA. This CDR3 comprises 15 residues. In DNA, the CDR3 is TGTGCCAGCAGCTTAGCTGGGGGCGCCGCAGATACGCAGTATTTT. As protein: CASSLAGGAADTQYF.

The chain couples TRBV25-1 to TRBJ2-1; 8 bases are a match to TRBD2. V lost 4 bases to trimming and J lost 7 bases; unmatched junction nucleotides: 6. The germline gives CDR1 MGHDK, CDR2 SYGVNS. This CDR3 contains 14 residues. CDR3 in amino acids: CASSAGRAKNEQFF. DNA of the CDR3: TGTGCCAGCAGTGCCGGGAGGGCCAAGAATGAGCAGTTCTTC. Full variable domain (rest looked up from reference TRBV25-1 and TRBJ2-1): EADIYQTPRYLVIGTGKKITLECSQTMGHDKMYWYQQDPGMELHLIHYSYGVNSTEKGDLSSESTVSRIRTEHFPLTLESARPSHTSQYLCASSAGRAKNEQFFGPGTRLTVL.

This chain joins TRBV5-8 and TRBJ2-5, with 11 bases lining up with TRBD2. The CDR3 loop spans 18 amino acids. The V gene's germline CDR1 is SGHTS and CDR2 YDEGEE. Trimming removed 5 bases from V and 2 bases from J; junction bases left unmatched: 14. The CDR3 protein is CASSYGHASGGPQETQYF. CDR3 sequence (DNA): TGTGCCAGCAGTTACGGCCACGCTAGCGGGGGGCCACAAGAGACCCAGTACTTC.

The chain combines TRBV4-3 with TRBJ2-7; 11 nucleotides align to TRBD2. The CDR3 length is 16 residues. V trimming: 4 bases; J trimming: 2 bases; junction bases outside the gene matches: 7. CDR1 LGHNA and CDR2 YSLEER come from the germline V gene. CDR3 amino acids: CASSPTGTSGAYEQYF. The CDR3 coding sequence is TGCGCCAGCAGCCCCACCGGGACTAGCGGAGCCTACGAGCAGTACTTC.

The V gene is TRBV9, the J gene TRBJ2-2; TRBD2 aligns across 10 bases. The CDR3 is made up of 16 amino acids. The ends lost 0 bases at V and 4 bases at J; junction bases unmatched: 3. Germline assignment: CDR1 SGDLS and CDR2 YYNGEE. The CDR3 DNA sequence: TGTGCCAGCAGCGTAGAGGTAGCGGGGGGCACCGGGGAGCTGTTTTTT. Protein product: CASSVEVAGGTGELFF.

This rearrangement joins TRBV4-2 to TRBJ1-6, with D possibly matching TRBD1 (5 bases). The ends were cut back, 1 base at V and 2 bases at J, with 9 bases in the middle. Germline CDR1 reads LGHNA; CDR2 reads YNFKEQ. The CDR3 extends over 16 amino acids. The CDR3 sequence: CASSQAETAYNSPLHF. CDR3 DNA sequence: TGTGCCAGCAGCCAAGCTGAGACAGCCTATAATTCACCCCTCCACTTT.